These 4 T cell receptor beta chains were sequenced from one sample in a study of Ad26.COV2.S vaccination and SARS-CoV-2 variants. Sequenced by immunoSEQ multiplex PCR; TCRdb stores in-frame clones only, minus some. The repertoire holds 440,000 or so clones, approximately 90% seen once, with about 1.5% in the top ten. Treatment denoted: roughly 20 received Ad26.COV2.S at low or high dose, single or two shots; roughly 5 received placebo; per-sample allocation not given. The study sampled participants on day 63 after the first vaccine or placebo injection. The material sequenced was peripheral blood, taken in a trial of Ad26.COV2.S vaccine versus placebo. The receptors here all came from a person between 18 and 65 years old who received the Ad26.COV2.S COVID-19 vaccine or a placebo.

The V and J genes are TRBV7-2 and TRBJ2-1, with 7 bases lining up with TRBD2. The CDR3 loop spans 18 amino acids. V shed 2 bases and J 8 bases; nucleotides not matched to a gene: 18. Germline loops: CDR1 SGHTA, CDR2 FQGNSA. The CDR3 sequence is CASSLTHGEGGPFDEQFF. As DNA, the CDR3 is TGTGCCAGCAGCTTAACCCACGGCGAGGGAGGGCCTTTCGATGAGCAGTTCTTC.

This clone was seen a single time. The chain is built from TRBV28 and TRBJ1-6; 7 bases align to TRBD1. Trimming took 7 bases from V and 8 from J; bases not matched to a gene: 8. This CDR3 comprises 14 residues. Germline values: CDR1 MDHEN, CDR2 SYDVKM. Here the CDR3 reads CASTQTGDYSPLHF. Here the CDR3 DNA reads TGTGCCAGCACCCAAACAGGGGATTATTCACCCCTCCACTTT.

This chain connects TRBV10-3 to TRBJ2-7; D may correspond to TRBD1 or TRBD2 (5 bases each). The CDR3 extends over 14 amino acids. Trimming pared 2 bases from V and 4 bases from J, leaving 12 bases between. Germline CDR1 and CDR2: ENHRY and SYGVKD. In DNA form, the CDR3 reads TGTGCCATCAGTGAGCAGGGACGGACGTACGAGCAGTACTTC. Amino acids: CAISEQGRTYEQYF.

J is TRBJ2-2 and V is TRBV25-1; TRBD2 matches 9 bases. The CDR3 is made up of 15 amino acids. Germline-derived CDR1 and CDR2 are MGHDK and SYGVNS. J gave up 5 bases and V 5 bases, and 6 bases lay outside the gene matches. CDR3 sequence reads: CASSIAGAITGELFF. The CDR3 DNA is TGTGCCAGCAGTATAGCGGGAGCCATAACCGGGGAGCTGTTTTTT. Full variable domain (remainder filled in from reference TRBV25-1 and TRBJ2-2): EADIYQTPRYLVIGTGKKITLECSQTMGHDKMYWYQQDPGMELHLIHYSYGVNSTEKGDLSSESTVSRIRTEHFPLTLESARPSHTSQYLCASSIAGAITGELFFGEGSRLTVL.